The rows below give T cell receptor beta chains drawn from one sample of a study of blood T cell repertoires in COVID-19. Only in-frame clones appear in the TCRdb table, and some are missing; sequencing was by immunoSEQ multiplex PCR. The table includes roughly 350,000 clones, 92% detected once. The material sequenced was PBMCs or T cells enriched from blood (not recorded which). The receptors come from a woman in her thirties who had recovered from COVID-19. CDR3s include the opening cysteine and the closing phenylalanine or tryptophan. Each record gives: V gene, J gene, D gene, clone size, CDR3 DNA, CDR3 protein. The D gene is left open where the match is weak. Some rows have no size entry. The others give once, few or many, or a class for an expanded clone.

TRBV3-1/TRBV3-2	TRBJ1-4	TRBD1	once	TGTGCCAGCAGCGACACCGGGACAGGGGATGAAAAACTGTTTTTT	CASSDTGTGDEKLFF
TRBV29-1	TRBJ2-1	TRBD2	few	TGCAGCGTCCCCGGACTAGCGGGAGGACCGGGTGAGCAGTTCTTC	CSVPGLAGGPGEQFF
TRBV18	TRBJ1-1	-	-	TGTGCCAGCTCACTACTGGGACAGAACACTGAAGCTTTCTTT	CASSLLGQNTEAFF
TRBV6-5	TRBJ1-5	TRBD1	once	TGTGCCAGCAGCCCGGACAGGTATTGGCCCCAGCATTTT	CASSPDRYWPQHF
TRBV6-5	TRBJ2-3	-	-	TGTGCCAGCAGCCCCAGCGGGAGCACAGATACGCAGTATTTT	CASSPSGSTDTQYF
TRBV7-2	TRBJ2-6	TRBD2	-	TGTGCCAGCAGCCCCCGGGAGGCTCCCGGGGCCAACGTCCTGACTTTC	CASSPREAPGANVLTF
TRBV3-1/TRBV3-2	TRBJ2-7	-	-	TGTGCCAGCAGCCAAGAAGGAACAGTCTCCGAGCAGTACTTC	CASSQEGTVSEQYF
TRBV27	TRBJ1-2	TRBD1	-	TGTGCCAGCAGTTTTGGACAGGCCGAGGGCTACACCTTC	CASSFGQAEGYTF
TRBV29-1	TRBJ2-3	TRBD2	-	TGCAGCGTTGAATTCTTTGGGACTAGCGGCACAGATACGCAGTATTTT	CSVEFFGTSGTDTQYF
TRBV2	TRBJ2-2	TRBD1	-	TGTGCCAGCAGAGGACAGGTCGACACCGGGGAGCTGTTTTTT	CASRGQVDTGELFF